This TCR beta chain is from a study of blood T cell repertoires in COVID-19. This clone was seen only a few times. TCRdb keeps only in-frame clones here, not all; method: immunoSEQ multiplex PCR. The sample has about 110,000 clones, just under 90% seen once. J was trimmed by 5 bases and V by 5 bases; bases with no gene match: 18. The CDR3 sequence is 17 residues long. V is TRBV23-1 and J is TRBJ2-7; 7 nucleotides line up with TRBD2. TRBV23-1 is flagged as an ORF with uncertain function. Sample: peripheral blood. The clonotype originates from a human donor in a cohort sampled during active COVID-19. CDR3 sequence: CASSSNLTSAAGDEQYF. In DNA form, the CDR3 reads TGCGCCAGCAGTTCAAACTTAACGTCTGCCGCGGGGGACGAGCAGTACTTC.